This T cell receptor (beta chain) derives from a study of blood T cell repertoires in COVID-19. Study as a whole: The study drew acute and convalescent COVID-19 samples from the United States, Italy and Spain. From T cells, B-cell-depleted T cells, or PBMCs came the material, which was cDNA or gDNA.

V lost 0 bases, J lost 0 bases, and 15 bases stayed unmatched. Germline CDR1 SGDLS, CDR2 YYNGEE. The length of the CDR3 is 21 residues. Methods used by the authors: It was from reference gene primer amplification that nucleated cell counts were estimated. Clones were read by immunoSEQ multiplex PCR, and TCRdb kept only the in-frame ones, dropping some. That table gives V, J and clone size, and the DNA gave D and trimming. The table records just over 250,000 clones, about 89% of them present only once. This sequence was found in a man aged 40-49 years who had recovered from COVID-19. The chain is built from TRBV9 and TRBJ2-1, with TRBD2 identical over 10 bases. Sequenced: peripheral blood. The CDR3 DNA sequence: TGTGCCAGCAGCGTAGTCTCCCCTAGCGGGGGCCTCCTAAGCTCCTACAATGAGCAGTTCTTC. Protein: CASSVVSPSGGLLSSYNEQFF.